The 11 T cell receptor beta chains reported below all come from one sample, sequenced in a study of blood T cells in healthy people across ages. PCR was performed a second time for roughly 7 to 11 cycles using a sample-barcoded 5' primer and a J-beta primer mix. TCRdb analysed the 5' RACE reads with MiXCR anew, one entry per CDR3 protein. Here the sample spans 760,000 or so distinct CDR3 sequences, 20% to 30% being singletons. These data also formed part of another study, on T cells of mothers and their children.

The sequencing sample was made of blood. The receptors here all came from a boy between 10 and 17 years old in good health.

This clonotype was observed a handful of times. The chain carries TRBV28 and TRBJ2-5, with D possibly matching TRBD2 (5 bases). The J call may be mistaken, given a closer DNA end match to TRBJ2-7. The CDR3 has 13 residues. Per the germline V gene, CDR1 is MDHEN and CDR2 is SYDVKM. CDR3 amino acids: CASSSPAGYEQYF. The CDR3 DNA reads as TGTGCCAGCAGTTCCCCGGCGGGTTACGAGCAGTACTTC.

V gene TRBV4-3 combines with J gene TRBJ1-4; 9 bases match TRBD1. The CDR3 totals 15 residues. V lost 7 bases and J lost 6; bases outside the gene matches: 9. Germline CDR1 and CDR2: LGHNA and YSLEER. The CDR3 coding sequence is TGCGCCAGCACCGGAACAGGGGGCGCGGATGAAAAACTGTTTTTT. This codes for CASTGTGGADEKLFF.

The sample holds a few counts of this clonotype. The chain carries TRBV29-1 and TRBJ1-2; D is undetermined. Germline V gene lookup returns CDR1 SQVTM and CDR2 ANQGSEA. The CDR3 is 12 amino acids. Trimming stripped 5 bases from V and 1 base from J, with 8 bases between. As DNA, the CDR3 is TGCAGCGTTCACGAGATTAACTATGGCTACACCTTC. This translates into CSVHEINYGYTF.

This clonotype was observed a few times. One junction end does not reproduce the germline sequence, and a read error may be involved. The chain carries TRBV6-5 and TRBJ2-1, with D tentatively TRBD2 (5 bases). This CDR3 has 14 amino acids. Per the germline V gene, CDR1 is MNHEY and CDR2 is SVGAGI. The CDR3, as DNA: TGTGCCAGCAGTTACCCGGGAACAAACAATGAACAGTTCTTC. The encoded protein is CASSYPGTNNEQFF.

V is TRBV25-1 and J is TRBJ2-1; D call uncertain. The germline CDR1 and CDR2 sequences are MGHDK and SYGVNS. The CDR3 totals 13 residues. The V gene lost 7 bases and the J gene lost 4 bases, with 11 bases spanning the gap. CDR3: CASNGGGYNEQFF. The CDR3 nucleotides read TGTGCCAGCAATGGTGGCGGATACAATGAGCAGTTCTTC.

About this clonotype: This likely comes from a read error, as the CDR3 has no conserved phenylalanine or tryptophan at its end. The chain carries TRBV6-2 or TRBV6-3 and TRBJ2-2; 7 bases map to TRBD2. With 9 bases clipped from V and 5 bases from J, the junction kept 12 bases outside the gene matches. The V gene's germline CDR1 is MNHEY and CDR2 SVGEGT. This CDR3 region has 15 residues. Here the CDR3 DNA reads TGTGCCAGTTCCCCCGGGGGGAAGTGGACCGGGGAGCTGTTTCTT. Protein product: CASSPGGKWTGELFL.

The gene calls are TRBV9 and TRBJ2-1, with a possible D match to TRBD2 (6 bases). Trimming pared 3 bases from V and 8 bases from J, leaving 12 bases between. The CDR3 runs 13 residues. CDR1 SGDLS and CDR2 YYNGEE come from the germline V gene. The CDR3 coding sequence is TGTGCCAGCAGCGCGGAGGGCTGGGATGAGCAGTTCTTC. Its translation: CASSAEGWDEQFF.

This clonotype was recorded a few times. The V and J genes are TRBV7-9 and TRBJ2-1; D remains unclear. Germline values: CDR1 SEHNR, CDR2 FQNEAQ (reference sequence). The CDR3 loop spans 11 amino acids. Trimming left V 6 bases short and J 3 bases short, with 3 bases between. CDR3 nucleotides: TGTGCCAGCAGGTTCTACAATGAGCAGTTCTTC. It is translated as CASRFYNEQFF.

The chain combines TRBV5-1 with TRBJ2-3; D unclear. V was pared by 0 bases and J by 2 bases, with 10 bases between. Germline V gives CDR1 SGHRS, CDR2 YFSETQ. The CDR3 extends over 15 amino acids. CDR3 DNA sequence: TGCGCCAGCAGCTTGGGTGGAAGACACACAGATACGCAGTATTTT. This sequence encodes CASSLGGRHTDTQYF.

This clonotype has a count of ten or more. The rearrangement joins TRBV20-1 to TRBJ2-3; no firm D call. The CDR3 contains 16 residues. The V end was cut by 6 bases, the J end by 2 bases, with 21 bases between. Germline values: CDR1 DFQATT, CDR2 SNEGSKA (reference sequence). The CDR3 DNA follows: TGCAGTGCGGACGCGCTTTTAGGCCCGTCCACAGATACGCAGTATTTT. This codes for CSADALLGPSTDTQYF.

The J gene is TRBJ2-3, the V gene TRBV28; D tentatively reads TRBD1 or TRBD2 (5 bases each). The V end lost 2 bases, the J end lost 0 bases, and 12 bases lay between the germline ends. Germline CDR1 and CDR2: MDHEN and SYDVKM. The CDR3 has 16 amino acids. This chain's CDR3 is CASSLGDAASTDTQYF. CDR3 nucleotide sequence: TGTGCCAGCAGTTTAGGGGACGCCGCTAGCACAGATACGCAGTATTTT. Full variable domain (outside the CDR3, taken from reference TRBV28 and TRBJ2-3): DVKVTQSSRYLVKRTGEKVFLECVQDMDHENMFWYRQDPGLGLRLIYFSYDVKMKEKGDIPEGYSVSREKKERFSLILESASTNQTSMYLCASSLGDAASTDTQYFGPGTRLTVL.